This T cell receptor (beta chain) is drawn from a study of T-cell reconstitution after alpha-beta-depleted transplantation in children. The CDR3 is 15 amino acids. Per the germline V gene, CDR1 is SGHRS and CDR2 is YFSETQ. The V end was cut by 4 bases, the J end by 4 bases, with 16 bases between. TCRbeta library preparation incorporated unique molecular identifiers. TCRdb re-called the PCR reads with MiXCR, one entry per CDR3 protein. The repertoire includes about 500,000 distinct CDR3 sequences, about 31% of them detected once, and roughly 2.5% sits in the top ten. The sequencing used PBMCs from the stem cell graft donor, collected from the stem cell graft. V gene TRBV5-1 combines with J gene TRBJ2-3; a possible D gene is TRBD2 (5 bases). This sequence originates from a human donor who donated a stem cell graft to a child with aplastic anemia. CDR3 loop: CASSRSPTSPDTQYF. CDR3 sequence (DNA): TGCGCCAGCAGCCGGTCTCCCACTAGTCCAGATACGCAGTATTTT.